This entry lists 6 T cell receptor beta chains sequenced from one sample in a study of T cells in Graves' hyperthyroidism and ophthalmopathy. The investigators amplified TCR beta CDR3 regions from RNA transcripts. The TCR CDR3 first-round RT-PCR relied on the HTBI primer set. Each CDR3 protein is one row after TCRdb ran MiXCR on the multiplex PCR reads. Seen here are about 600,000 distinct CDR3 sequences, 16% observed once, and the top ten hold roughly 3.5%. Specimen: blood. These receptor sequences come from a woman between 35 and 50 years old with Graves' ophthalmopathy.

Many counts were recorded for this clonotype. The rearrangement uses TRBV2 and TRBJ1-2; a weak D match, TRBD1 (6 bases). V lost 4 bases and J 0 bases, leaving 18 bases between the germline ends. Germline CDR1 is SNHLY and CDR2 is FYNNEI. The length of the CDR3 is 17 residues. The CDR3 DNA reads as TGTGCCAGCAGTGTACCGGGACACATGGATTCTAACTATGGCTACACCTTC. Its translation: CASSVPGHMDSNYGYTF.

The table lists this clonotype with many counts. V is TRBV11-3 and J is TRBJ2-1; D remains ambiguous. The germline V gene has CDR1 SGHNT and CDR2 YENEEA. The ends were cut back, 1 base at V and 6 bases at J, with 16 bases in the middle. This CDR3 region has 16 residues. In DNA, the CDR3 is TGTGCCAGCAGCTTAGGTCCCCAACAGTACGCCAATGAGCAGTTCTTC. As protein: CASSLGPQQYANEQFF. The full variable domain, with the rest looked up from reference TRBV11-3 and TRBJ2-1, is EAGVVQSPRYKIIEKKQPVAFWCNPISGHNTLYWYLQNLGQGPELLIRYENEEAVDDSQLPKDRFSAERLKGVDSTLKIQPAELGDSAVYLCASSLGPQQYANEQFFGPGTRLTVL.

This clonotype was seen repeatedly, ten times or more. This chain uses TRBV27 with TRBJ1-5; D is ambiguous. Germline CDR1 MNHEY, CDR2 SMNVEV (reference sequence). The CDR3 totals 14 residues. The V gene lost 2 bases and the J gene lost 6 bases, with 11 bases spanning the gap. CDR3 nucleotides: TGTGCCAGCAGTTTAGGGAGGCTCACTCAGCCCCAGCATTTT. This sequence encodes CASSLGRLTQPQHF.

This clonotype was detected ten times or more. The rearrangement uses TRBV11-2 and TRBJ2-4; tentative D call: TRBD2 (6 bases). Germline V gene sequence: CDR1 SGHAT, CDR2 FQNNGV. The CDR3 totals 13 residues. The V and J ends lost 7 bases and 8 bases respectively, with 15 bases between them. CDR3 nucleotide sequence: TGTGCCAGCACCTGGACGGGCGGGGACATTCAGTACTTC. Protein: CASTWTGGDIQYF.

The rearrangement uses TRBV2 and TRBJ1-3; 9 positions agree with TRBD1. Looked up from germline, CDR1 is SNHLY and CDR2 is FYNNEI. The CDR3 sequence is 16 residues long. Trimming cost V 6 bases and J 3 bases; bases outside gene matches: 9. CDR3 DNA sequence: TGTGCCAGCAGCTCCCGGGACAGGGTCTTTGGAAACACCATATATTTT. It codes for CASSSRDRVFGNTIYF.

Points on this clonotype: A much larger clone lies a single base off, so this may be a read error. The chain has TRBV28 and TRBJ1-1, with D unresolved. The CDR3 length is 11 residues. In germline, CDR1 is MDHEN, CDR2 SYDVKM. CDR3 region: CASSVGPEASF. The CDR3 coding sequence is TGTGCCAGCAGTGTGGGTCCTGAAGCTTCCTTT.